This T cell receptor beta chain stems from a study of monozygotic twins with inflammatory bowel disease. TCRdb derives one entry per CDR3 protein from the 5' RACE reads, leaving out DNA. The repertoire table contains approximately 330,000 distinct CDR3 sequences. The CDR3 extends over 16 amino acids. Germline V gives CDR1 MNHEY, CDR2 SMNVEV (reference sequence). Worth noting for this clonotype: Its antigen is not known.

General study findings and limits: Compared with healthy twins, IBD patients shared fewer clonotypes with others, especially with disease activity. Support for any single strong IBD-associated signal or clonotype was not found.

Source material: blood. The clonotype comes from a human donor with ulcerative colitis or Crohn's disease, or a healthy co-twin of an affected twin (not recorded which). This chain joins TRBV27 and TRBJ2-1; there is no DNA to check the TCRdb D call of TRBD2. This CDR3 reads CASRPLAGASNNEQFF.